These 18 T cell receptor beta chains came from one sample sequenced in a study of T cells in Graves' hyperthyroidism and ophthalmopathy (dated by TCRdb to the late 2010s). Library creation used multiplex PCR. The data were produced on an Illumina HiSeq 2000. The TCR beta CDR3 regions were amplified from the RNA transcripts. For the first round of RT-PCR on the TCR CDR3, the HTBI primer set was used together with the Qiagen OneStep RT-PCR kit. TCRdb passed the public sequencing reads through fastp at Q25 and MiXCR, retaining productive beta sequences. Every distinct CDR3 protein forms one entry, paired with its most common genes and DNA. The sample yields around 620,000 distinct CDR3 sequences; roughly 50% were counted once. The ten largest make up roughly 20% of the sample. Specimen: peripheral blood or thyroid tissue (not recorded which). Receptors were obtained from an adult woman with Graves' disease, either hyperthyroidism or ophthalmopathy (not recorded which).

This clonotype occurred many times. The genes are TRBV2 and TRBJ2-5; no definite D call. This CDR3 contains 13 residues. V lost 1 base, J lost 4 bases, and 7 bases lay in between. CDR1 is SNHLY and CDR2 is FYNNEI in the germline V gene. DNA for the CDR3: TGTGCCAGCAGTGAAGGGGTTCGAGAGACCCAGTACTTC. Translating it yields CASSEGVRETQYF.

The genes are TRBV15 and TRBJ1-5; 7 positions match TRBD1. Per the germline V gene, CDR1 is LNHNV and CDR2 is YYDKDF (reference sequence). The CDR3 sequence is 16 residues long. Trimming removed 1 base from V and 3 bases from J; junction bases left unmatched: 6. CDR3 bases: TGTGCCACCAGCAGAGGCACGGGACAGACCAATCAGCCCCAGCATTTT. Protein: CATSRGTGQTNQPQHF.

The chain links TRBV29-1 to TRBJ1-1, with 8 bases lining up with TRBD1. Looked up from germline, CDR1 is SQVTM and CDR2 is ANQGSEA. V lost 4 bases, J lost 11 bases, and 9 bases stayed unmatched. The CDR3 consists of 12 residues. CDR3 loop: CSVVLTGAIAFF. The CDR3 DNA reads as TGCAGCGTTGTTTTGACAGGGGCGATTGCTTTCTTT. The complete variable domain, with remaining parts taken from reference TRBV29-1 and TRBJ1-1, reads SAVISQKPSRDICQRGTSLTIQCQVDSQVTMMFWYRQQPGQSLTLIATANQGSEATYESGFVIDKFPISRPNLTFSTLTVSNMSPEDSSIYLCSVVLTGAIAFFGQGTRLTVV.

CDR3 amino acids: CSVESDYEQYF. For the CDR3, the DNA is TGCAGCGTTGAATCGGACTACGAGCAGTACTTC. This chain uses TRBV29-1 with TRBJ2-7, with D unresolved. V lost 2 bases to trimming and J lost 3 bases, with 5 bases between them. The CDR3 covers 11 residues. Germline V gene data show CDR1 as SQVTM and CDR2 as ANQGSEA.

This clonotype was seen a few times. This chain links TRBV28 with TRBJ1-4; D is ambiguous. The CDR3 covers 13 residues. Looked up from germline, CDR1 is MDHEN and CDR2 is SYDVKM. V was shortened by 3 bases and J by 7 bases, with 9 bases between the two germline ends. CDR3 sequence reads: CASSFTDREKLFF. The CDR3 DNA sequence: TGTGCCAGCAGTTTCACGGACCGTGAAAAACTGTTTTTT.

The chain has TRBV7-9 and TRBJ2-2; D call uncertain. V lost 3 bases to trimming and J lost 7 bases, with 6 bases between them. CDR3 length: 12 residues. CDR1 and CDR2 from the germline V gene are SEHNR and FQNEAQ (reference sequence). CDR3 DNA: TGTGCCAGCAGCTTGAGCTTCGGGGAGCTGTTTTTT. Its translation: CASSLSFGELFF. Full variable domain (remainder filled in from reference TRBV7-9 and TRBJ2-2): DTGVSQNPRHKITKRGQNVTFRCDPISEHNRLYWYRQTLGQGPEFLTYFQNEAQLEKSRLLSDRFSAERPKGSFSTLEIQRTEQGDSAMYLCASSLSFGELFFGEGSRLTVL.

On this clonotype: One junction end does not reproduce the germline sequence, and a read error may be involved. This chain joins TRBV5-5 and TRBJ1-5; D may be TRBD1 (6 bases). Germline CDR1 and CDR2: SGHKS and YYEKEE (reference sequence). This CDR3 contains 14 residues. This CDR3 reads CASSQDGGHQPQHF. DNA for the CDR3: TGCGCCAGCAGCCAAGACGGGGGGCATCAGCCCCAGCATTTT.

The CDR3 loop reads CASSREGAEETQYF. For the CDR3, the DNA is TGTGCCAGCAGCCGAGAAGGAGCGGAAGAGACCCAGTACTTC. The chain employs TRBV7-2 and TRBJ2-5; D is perhaps TRBD2 (5 bases). V dropped 5 bases and J dropped 3 bases, with 13 bases sitting between them. CDR3 length: 14 amino acids. The germline gives CDR1 SGHTA, CDR2 FQGNSA.

This clonotype was seen ten or more times. The J gene is TRBJ1-5, the V gene TRBV12-3 or TRBV12-4, with D unresolved. V was cut by 4 bases and J by 0 bases, with 7 bases left in between. The CDR3 spans 14 residues. The CDR3 loop is CASSWAGSNQPQHF. In DNA, the CDR3 is TGTGCCAGCAGTTGGGCGGGTAGCAATCAGCCCCAGCATTTT.

In this sample, this clonotype turned up many times. This rearrangement joins TRBV19 to TRBJ1-5; 7 positions agree with TRBD1. V shed 3 bases and J 0 bases; nucleotides not matched to a gene: 5. This CDR3 has 16 amino acids. The germline V gene encodes CDR1 LNHDA and CDR2 SQIVND (reference sequence). The CDR3 region has the DNA TGTGCCAGTAGTATCTCGACAGGGTATAGCAATCAGCCCCAGCATTTT. This codes for CASSISTGYSNQPQHF.

The genes are TRBV7-2 and TRBJ1-2, with TRBD1 matching over 11 bases. The ends lost 5 bases at V and 6 bases at J; junction bases unmatched: 8. The germline CDR1 and CDR2 sequences are SGHTA and FQGNSA. The CDR3 length is 15 residues. CDR3 protein: CASSEPGQGAHGYTF. CDR3 coding DNA: TGTGCCAGCAGCGAACCTGGACAGGGGGCGCATGGCTACACCTTC.

This clonotype has ten or more counts. This sequence joins TRBV7-2 and TRBJ2-7, with D unresolved. V was trimmed by 0 bases and J by 0 bases, leaving 12 bases between them. This CDR3 spans 16 amino acids. Per the germline V gene, CDR1 is SGHTA and CDR2 is FQGNSA. CDR3 nucleotide sequence: TGTGCCAGCAGCTTAGCTGCGGCCTGGTCCTCCTACGAGCAGTACTTC. This codes for CASSLAAAWSSYEQYF. Together with reference TRBV7-2 and TRBJ2-7, the CDR3 gives the full variable domain: GAGVSQSPSNKVTEKGKDVELRCDPISGHTALYWYRQSLGQGLEFLIYFQGNSAPDKSGLPSDRFSAERTGGSVSTLTIQRTQQEDSAVYLCASSLAAAWSSYEQYFGPGTRLTVT.

Notes on this clonotype: Compared with germline, one end of the junction differs, possibly owing to a read error. The rearrangement links TRBV5-1 to TRBJ2-6; 9 bases agree with TRBD1. This CDR3 contains 13 residues. In germline, CDR1 is SGHRS, CDR2 YFSETQ. DNA for the CDR3: TGCGCCAGCAGCTCGGGACAGGGCTACACTGAAGCTTTC. This codes for CASSSGQGYTEAF.

CDR3 sequence: CSARDRRRGEGGQYF. CDR3 in DNA: TGCAGTGCTAGAGATCGGAGGAGGGGAGAGGGAGGGCAGTACTTC. V usage is TRBV20-1 and J usage is TRBJ2-7; perhaps TRBD2 as D (6 bases). Germline V gene data show CDR1 as DFQATT and CDR2 as SNEGSKA (reference sequence). The ends were cut back, 0 bases at V and 9 bases at J, with 21 bases in the middle. CDR3 length: 15 amino acids.

The sample holds a few counts of this clonotype. It may be a read error: a sequence one base away is much more abundant. The chain is built from TRBV6-6 and TRBJ1-2, with a tentative D call TRBD1 (5 bases). Germline V gene data show CDR1 as MNHNY and CDR2 as SVGAGI (reference sequence). The CDR3 contains 13 residues. Trimming took 9 bases from V and 6 from J, leaving 17 bases between them. The CDR3 sequence: CASRTGLYHGYTF. The CDR3 DNA sequence: TGTGCCAGTAGAACGGGACTGTACCATGGCTACACCTTC.

This rearrangement joins TRBV12-3 or TRBV12-4 to TRBJ2-7; unclear D gene. This CDR3 contains 11 residues. V was trimmed by 1 base and J by 7 bases, leaving 5 bases between them. The CDR3 here is CASSLVVEQYF. The CDR3 DNA reads TGTGCCAGCAGTTTAGTGGTGGAGCAGTACTTC.

There are many counts of this clonotype. The chain has TRBV7-9 and TRBJ2-2; D is unclear. CDR3 length equals 13 residues. Germline assignment: CDR1 SEHNR and CDR2 FQNEAQ (reference sequence). The germline V and J ends were trimmed by 1 base and 8 bases, with 8 bases remaining between them. CDR3 sequence reads: CASSLGPEGELFF. The CDR3 DNA follows: TGTGCCAGCAGCTTAGGTCCAGAGGGGGAGCTGTTTTTT.

The chain couples TRBV7-9 to TRBJ2-6; either TRBD1 or TRBD2 may supply D (5 bases each). V dropped 5 bases and J dropped 2 bases, with 16 bases sitting between them. The germline V gene encodes CDR1 SEHNR and CDR2 FQNEAQ (reference sequence). The length of the CDR3 is 17 residues. The CDR3 here is CASSLGRPRTGANVLTF. For the CDR3, the DNA is TGTGCCAGCAGCCTGGGACGGCCGAGGACTGGGGCCAACGTCCTGACTTTC. Drawing the rest from reference TRBV7-9 and TRBJ2-6, the complete variable domain is DTGVSQNPRHKITKRGQNVTFRCDPISEHNRLYWYRQTLGQGPEFLTYFQNEAQLEKSRLLSDRFSAERPKGSFSTLEIQRTEQGDSAMYLCASSLGRPRTGANVLTFGAGSRLTVL.